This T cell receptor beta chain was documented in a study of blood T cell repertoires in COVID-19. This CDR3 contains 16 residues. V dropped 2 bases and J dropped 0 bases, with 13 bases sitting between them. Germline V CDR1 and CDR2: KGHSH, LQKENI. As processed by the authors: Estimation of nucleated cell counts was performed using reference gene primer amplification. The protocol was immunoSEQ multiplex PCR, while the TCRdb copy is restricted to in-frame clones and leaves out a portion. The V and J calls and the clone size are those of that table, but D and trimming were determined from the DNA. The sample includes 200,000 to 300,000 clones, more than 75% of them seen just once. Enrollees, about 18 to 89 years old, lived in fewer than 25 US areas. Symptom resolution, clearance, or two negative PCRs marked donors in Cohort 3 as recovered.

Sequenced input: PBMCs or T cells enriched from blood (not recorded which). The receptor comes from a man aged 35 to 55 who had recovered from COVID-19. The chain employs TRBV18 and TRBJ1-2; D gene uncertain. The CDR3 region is CASSPGAAVANYGYTF. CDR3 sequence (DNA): TGTGCCAGCTCACCAGGAGCTGCGGTCGCTAACTATGGCTACACCTTC.